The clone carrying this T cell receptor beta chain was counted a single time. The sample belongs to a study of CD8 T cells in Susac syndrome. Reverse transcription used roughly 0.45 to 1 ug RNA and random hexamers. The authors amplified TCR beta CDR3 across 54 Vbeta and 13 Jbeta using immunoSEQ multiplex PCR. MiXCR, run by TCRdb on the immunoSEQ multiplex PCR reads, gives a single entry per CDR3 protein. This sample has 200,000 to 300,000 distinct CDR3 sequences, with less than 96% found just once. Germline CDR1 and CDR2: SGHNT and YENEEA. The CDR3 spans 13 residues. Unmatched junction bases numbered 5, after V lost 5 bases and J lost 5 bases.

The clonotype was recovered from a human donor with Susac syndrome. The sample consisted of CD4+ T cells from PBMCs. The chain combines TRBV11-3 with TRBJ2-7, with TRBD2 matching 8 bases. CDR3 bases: TGTGCCAGCAGCGTCGGGGGGGCCCACGAGCAGTACTTC. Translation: CASSVGGAHEQYF.